This T cell receptor (beta chain) was captured in a study of blood T cell repertoires in COVID-19. Study details: Specimens from acute and convalescent COVID-19 originated in the United States, Italy and Spain. PBMCs, B-cell-depleted T cells, or T cells were the source of the cDNA or gDNA that made up the material.

Under the authors' procedure: Amplification with reference gene primers provided the estimates of nucleated cell counts. TCRdb's copy holds only in-frame clones and misses some; the assay was immunoSEQ multiplex PCR. From that table come the V and J calls and clone size; the DNA was used to work out D and trimming. Of 130,000 to 150,000 clones in the sample, 87% were seen once. CDR3 length: 13 residues. V dropped 3 bases and J dropped 2 bases, with 8 bases sitting between them. The receptor was isolated from a man aged 50 to 59 who had recovered from COVID-19. The specimen sequenced was peripheral blood. The rearrangement uses TRBV12-3 or TRBV12-4 and TRBJ2-7; D possibly corresponds to TRBD1 (6 bases). The DNA of the CDR3 is TGTGCCAGCAGTTTGGGACAAACCTACGAGCAGTACTTC. Translation gives CASSLGQTYEQYF.